This T cell receptor (beta chain) was recorded in a study of shared clonotypes between healthy human individuals (TCRdb year 2020). With regard to the full study: Three men and two women, aged 18 to 49 years, made up the cohort. To estimate repertoire size and how much clonotype sharing occurs between individuals, the study deeply sequenced the blood TCR repertoires of several healthy adults. Libraries were prepared and TCR repertoires were sequenced by different laboratories using diverse techniques, in order to increase sequencing depth and limit assay-specific biases. Between about 0.8 and 8.9 billion PBMCs per donor were obtained by leukapheresis.

This clone showed up just once. This receptor's antigen is unknown. Base-call qualities are not available, and no considerably larger clone is one nucleotide away. The donors were healthy, HIV-negative adults who had no recently reported acute infections or vaccinations. Every donor was a Caucasian adult living in Nashville, Tennessee, USA. For unsorted samples, roughly 91 million PBMCs were counted, and genomic DNA was extracted using the QIAamp DNA Blood Mini kit. Blood was collected by leukapheresis, and PBMCs were isolated by Ficoll-Histopaque density gradient centrifugation and then cryopreserved in liquid nitrogen vapor phase. Using the deep immunoSEQ assay, TCR CDR3 regions were amplified from genomic DNA by multiplex PCR. Genomic DNA extracted from each cell subset was distributed evenly over all wells of several immunoSEQ 96-well plates, and each plate served as one replicate. For unsorted PBMC, each replicate PCR was loaded with approximately 300 ng genomic DNA, equivalent to about 33,000 T cell genomes. Genomic DNA from unsorted PBMC was sequenced over ten immunoSEQ deep assay plates. Purified libraries were quantified with a Qubit 3.0 fluorometer, sized on a Bioanalyzer 2100, and re-quantified with the KAPA Library Quantification kit. Each immunoSEQ 96-well plate was sequenced on its own single-read 150-cycle Illumina NextSeq 550 flow cell. The original methods were these. The immunoSEQ output contained only junctional sequences without quality scores, so filtering could not match that applied to full-length reads. To assign V/J genes and CDR3, sequences were annotated using PyIR, a Python wrapper for IgBLAST v1.9, with IMGT germline references. Reads with weak V/J assignments (E-value above 1e-6), missing CDR3, stop codons, out-of-frame junctions, or ambiguous translated residues were removed. V3J clonotypes were defined as sequences sharing an identical inferred V gene, J gene, and CDR3 amino acid sequence. Percentage overlap between repertoires was computed as shared unique clonotypes divided by the size of the smaller repertoire. Repertoire richness was assessed with RTK rarefaction, the Chao1 estimator, and Recon v2.1 estimates of unobserved clonotypes. TCRdb retrieved this table from immuneACCESS and kept in-frame rearrangements only. Not all clones are present; in checked studies, unresolved V genes account for under half, and no reason is known for the remainder. The DNA was the basis for D and trimming; V, J and clone size are from that table. This sample gives a few hundred thousand clones in total; roughly 79% of them show up just once. The ten biggest clones cover more than 10% of the sample.

The paper as a whole reports these results and caveats: Only blood was sampled, and tissue TCR repertoires likely differ from those in blood. Pairwise subsampling indicated that sequencing depth was expected to affect the degree of clonotype sharing among donors. The genetic and exposure-history diversity represented was limited by the small number of donors.

Sequenced: PBMCs. This clonotype was obtained from a woman aged 40 to 49 in good health. Some clones in this sample may be carry-over from other donors' samples.

The DNA sequence is given as TGTGCCAGTAGTATCCCCCGCGGGAGGGATGAGAATGAGCAGTTCTTC. Its product reads: CASSIPRGRDENEQFF. Recombination linked TRBV19 to TRBJ2-1, with 9 bases aligning to TRBD2. CDR1 and CDR2 are read off the germline V gene (reference sequence) as LNHDA and SQIVND. The CDR3, cysteine through phenylalanine, is 16 amino acids long. Solely the CDR3 DNA is kept, with 48 bases framed from the first base. Clipping removes 3 bases from V and 7 bases from J, with 10 as the unmatched junction base count. Joined to the reference TRBV19 and TRBJ2-1 proteins, this CDR3 gives the full variable domain: DGGITQSPKYLFRKEGQNVTLSCEQNLNHDAMYWYRQDPGQGLRLIYYSQIVNDFQKGDIAEGYSVSREKKESFPLTVTSAQKNPTAFYLCASSIPRGRDENEQFFGPGTRLTVL.